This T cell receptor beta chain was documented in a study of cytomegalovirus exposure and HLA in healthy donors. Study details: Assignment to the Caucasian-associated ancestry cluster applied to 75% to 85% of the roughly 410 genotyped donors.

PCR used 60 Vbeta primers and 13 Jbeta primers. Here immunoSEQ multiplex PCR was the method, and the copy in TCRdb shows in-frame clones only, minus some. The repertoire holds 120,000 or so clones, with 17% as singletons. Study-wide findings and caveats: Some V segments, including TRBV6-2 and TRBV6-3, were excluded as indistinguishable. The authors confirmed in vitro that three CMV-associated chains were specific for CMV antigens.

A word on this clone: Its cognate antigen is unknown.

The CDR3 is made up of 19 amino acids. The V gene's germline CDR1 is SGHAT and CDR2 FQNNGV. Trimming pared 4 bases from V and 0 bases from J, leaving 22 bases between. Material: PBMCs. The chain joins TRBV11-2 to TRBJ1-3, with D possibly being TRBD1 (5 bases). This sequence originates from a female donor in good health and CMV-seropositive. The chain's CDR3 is CASSSYKGSVGRSGNTIYF. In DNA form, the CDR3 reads TGTGCCAGCAGCTCTTATAAAGGCAGTGTGGGGCGCTCTGGAAACACCATATATTTT.